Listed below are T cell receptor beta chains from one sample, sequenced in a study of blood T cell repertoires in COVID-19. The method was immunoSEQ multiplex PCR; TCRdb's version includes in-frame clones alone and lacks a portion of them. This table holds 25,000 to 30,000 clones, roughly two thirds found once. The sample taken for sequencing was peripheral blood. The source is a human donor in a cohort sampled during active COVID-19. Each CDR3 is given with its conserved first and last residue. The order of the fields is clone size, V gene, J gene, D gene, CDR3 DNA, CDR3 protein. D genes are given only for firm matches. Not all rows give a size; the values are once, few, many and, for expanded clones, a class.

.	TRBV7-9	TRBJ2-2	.	TGTGCCAGCAGCCCTGAGCGGGCAGGAGCAAACACCGGGGAGCTGTTTTTT	CASSPERAGANTGELFF
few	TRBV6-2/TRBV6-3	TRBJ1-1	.	TGTGCCAGCAGTTACCAGGATGAAGCTTTCTTT	CASSYQDEAFF
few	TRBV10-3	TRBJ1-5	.	TGTGCCACTTCGGGACTTTATAGCAATCAGCCCCAGCATTTT	CATSGLYSNQPQHF
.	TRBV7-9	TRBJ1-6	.	TGTGCCAGCAGTTTAACAGGGAATTCACCCCTCCACTTT	CASSLTGNSPLHF
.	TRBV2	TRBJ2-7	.	TGTGCCAGCAGTAGGGCTCCCCGGGGCGAGCAGTACTTC	CASSRAPRGEQYF
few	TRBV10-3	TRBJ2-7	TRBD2	TGTGCCATCAGTGAAGGCCTAGCGGACCTCTCCTACGAGCAGTACTTC	CAISEGLADLSYEQYF
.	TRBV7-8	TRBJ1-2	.	TGTGCCAGCAGCTTAGATTCCCAGGGAGGCTACACCTTC	CASSLDSQGGYTF
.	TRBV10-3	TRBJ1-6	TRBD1	TGTGCCATCGGGGGACAGGGAAATTCACCCCTCCACTTT	CAIGGQGNSPLHF
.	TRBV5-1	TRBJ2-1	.	TGCGCCAGCAGCCCCCCAGTTGACAATGAGCAGTTCTTC	CASSPPVDNEQFF
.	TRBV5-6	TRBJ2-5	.	TGTGCCAGCAGCTTGGTGAGGACTAAACCTCAAGAGACCCAGTACTTC	CASSLVRTKPQETQYF
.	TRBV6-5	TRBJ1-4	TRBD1	TGTGCCAGCAGTTACTCCTCACAGGGGGCCAGTGAAAAACTGTTTTTT	CASSYSSQGASEKLFF
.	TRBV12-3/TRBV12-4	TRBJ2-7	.	TGTGCCAGCACCCGGGGTAAGGAGCAGTACTTC	CASTRGKEQYF
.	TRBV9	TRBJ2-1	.	TGTGCCAGCAGCGTAGAGTTGGGGGCCTCCTACAATGAGCAGTTCTTC	CASSVELGASYNEQFF
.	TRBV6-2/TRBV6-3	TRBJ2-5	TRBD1	TGTGCCAGCAGCCAAGACAGGGCGCGGGAGACCCAGTACTTC	CASSQDRARETQYF
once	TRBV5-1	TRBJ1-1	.	TGCGCCAGCAGCTCCTCGGGGGGCACAGCTTTCTTT	CASSSSGGTAFF
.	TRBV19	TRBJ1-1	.	TGTGCCACCAAAGAGGCCCTGAACACTGAAGCTTTCTTT	CATKEALNTEAFF
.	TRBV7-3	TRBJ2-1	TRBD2	TGTGCCAGCAGCTCGGAACTAGCGGGGGGGTATGAGCAGTTCTTC	CASSSELAGGYEQFF
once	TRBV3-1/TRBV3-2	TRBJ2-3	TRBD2	TGTGCCAGCAGCTATCTAGCGGGGGGACCCACAGATACGCAGTATTTT	CASSYLAGGPTDTQYF
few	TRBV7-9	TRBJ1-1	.	TGTGCCAGCAGTTCAGGGTTATCTGAAGCTTTCTTT	CASSSGLSEAFF
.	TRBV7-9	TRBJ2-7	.	TGTGCCAGCAGCATGGGGGACACTAACCCCTACGAGCAGTACTTC	CASSMGDTNPYEQYF
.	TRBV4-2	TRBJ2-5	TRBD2	TGTGCCAGCAGCCAAGCGGCGGGAGTGGGGCAAGAGACCCAGTACTTC	CASSQAAGVGQETQYF
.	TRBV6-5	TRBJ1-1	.	TGTGCCAGCACGAGGAACACTGAAGCTTTCTTT	CASTRNTEAFF
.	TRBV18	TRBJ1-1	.	TGTGCCAGCTCCCCGCCGTCGTACAGACTGAACACTGAAGCTTTCTTT	CASSPPSYRLNTEAFF
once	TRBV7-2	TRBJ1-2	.	TGTGCCAGCAGCCCCGGAACAGGGCACTATGGCTACACCTTC	CASSPGTGHYGYTF
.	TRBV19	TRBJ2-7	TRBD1	TGTGCCAGTGGGACAGGGAACGAGCAGTACTTC	CASGTGNEQYF
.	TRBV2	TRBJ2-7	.	TGTGCCAGCAGGCGTCAGGGGAACTCCTACGAGCAGTACTTC	CASRRQGNSYEQYF
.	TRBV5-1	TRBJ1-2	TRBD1	TGCGCCAGCAGCCTCTCAACAGGGGGCGCCTCGGATGGCTACACCTTC	CASSLSTGGASDGYTF
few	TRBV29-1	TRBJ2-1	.	TGCAGCGTCCTTAGCGATGAGCAGTTCTTC	CSVLSDEQFF
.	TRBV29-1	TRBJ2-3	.	TGCAGCACGCTCCTAGTGGACAAGACGATCCGCACAGATACGCAGTATTTT	CSTLLVDKTIRTDTQYF
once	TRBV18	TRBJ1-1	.	TGTGCCAGCTCACCAGGGCCGGGGGGTTACACTGAAGCTTTCTTT	CASSPGPGGYTEAFF
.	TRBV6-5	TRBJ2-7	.	TGTGCCAGCAGTTCCCCGGGGGAGCAGTACTTC	CASSSPGEQYF
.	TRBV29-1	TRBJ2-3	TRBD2	TGCAGCGTTGAAGATCGACTAGCCGGGAGCACAGATACGCAGTATTTT	CSVEDRLAGSTDTQYF
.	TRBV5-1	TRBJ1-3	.	TGCGCCAGCAGCTTGGGTGGGGGGGCTGCCTCTGGAAACACCATATATTTT	CASSLGGGAASGNTIYF
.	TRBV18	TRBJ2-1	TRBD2	TGTGCCAGCTCACCGGGACTAGCGGGAGACAATGAGCAGTTCTTC	CASSPGLAGDNEQFF
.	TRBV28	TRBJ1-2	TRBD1	TGTGCCAGCACGGGACAGGGAGGTAACTATGGCTACACCTTC	CASTGQGGNYGYTF
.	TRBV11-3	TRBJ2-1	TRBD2	TGTGCCAGCAGCCGTGGACTAGCGGCCAATGAGCAGTTCTTC	CASSRGLAANEQFF
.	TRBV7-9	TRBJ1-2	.	TGTGCCAGCAGCTTAGAGAAGTCAGTTGCATATGGCTACACCTTC	CASSLEKSVAYGYTF
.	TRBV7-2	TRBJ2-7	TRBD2	TGTGCCAGCAGCTCTAGCGGGACCTACGAGCAGTACTTC	CASSSSGTYEQYF
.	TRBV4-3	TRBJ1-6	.	TGCGCCAGCAGCCAAGATTGGGCCAATTCACCCCTCCACTTT	CASSQDWANSPLHF
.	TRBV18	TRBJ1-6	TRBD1	TGTGCCAGCTCACCAATGGGACAGAGTAATTCACCCCTCCACTTT	CASSPMGQSNSPLHF
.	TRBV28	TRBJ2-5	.	TGTGCCATAGAGGCGGGCCCGCAAGAGACCCAGTACTTC	CAIEAGPQETQYF
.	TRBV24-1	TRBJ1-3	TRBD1	TGTGCCACCAGTGAGTCCGGACAGGGGAGAAACACCATATATTTT	CATSESGQGRNTIYF
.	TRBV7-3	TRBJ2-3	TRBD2	TGTGCCAGCAGCCAGGGACTAGCGGACACAGATACGCAGTATTTT	CASSQGLADTDTQYF
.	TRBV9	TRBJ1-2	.	TGTGCCAGCAGCGAGCACAGGGATGGCTACACCTTC	CASSEHRDGYTF
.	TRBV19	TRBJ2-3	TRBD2	TGTGCCAGTAGTGAGACTAGCGGGGGATTCACAGATACGCAGTATTTT	CASSETSGGFTDTQYF
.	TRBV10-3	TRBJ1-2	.	TGTGCCATCAGTGAACTAACCAACTATGGCTACACCTTC	CAISELTNYGYTF
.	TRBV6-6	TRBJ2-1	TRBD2	TGTGCCACCCGGGGACTAGTCGTCAATGAGCAGTTCTTC	CATRGLVVNEQFF
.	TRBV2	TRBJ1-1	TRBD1	TGTGCCAGCAGTGGACAGGGGCCCCCTGAAGCTTTCTTT	CASSGQGPPEAFF
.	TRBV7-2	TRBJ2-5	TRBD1	TGTGCCAGCAGCGAGAACCGGGACAGGGGGCTTGAGACCCAGTACTTC	CASSENRDRGLETQYF
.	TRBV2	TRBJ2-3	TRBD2	TGTGCCAGCAGTCAAGGTACTAGCGGGAGCGCTGGGGATACGCAGTATTTT	CASSQGTSGSAGDTQYF
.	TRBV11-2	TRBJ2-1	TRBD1	TGTGCCAGCAGCATAAGGACAGGGGGCTACAATGAGCAGTTCTTC	CASSIRTGGYNEQFF
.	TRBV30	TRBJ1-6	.	TGTGCCTGGAGTGTAATGACCCAGGATCTTGGCTCCTATAATTCACCCCTCCACTTT	CAWSVMTQDLGSYNSPLHF
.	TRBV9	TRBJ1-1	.	TGTGCCAGCAGCGTAGAAAGATGGGCGGCGGGGGACACTGAAGCTTTCTTT	CASSVERWAAGDTEAFF
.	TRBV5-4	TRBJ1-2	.	TGTGCCAGCAGCTTGGAAGGCCGGGGGGGCTACACCTTC	CASSLEGRGGYTF
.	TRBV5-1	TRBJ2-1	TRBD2	TGCGCCAGCAGCAGCGGACTAGCGGGAGGGGGTGAGCAGTTCTTC	CASSSGLAGGGEQFF
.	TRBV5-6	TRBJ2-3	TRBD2	TGTGCCAGCAGCACACTAGCGGGAGTTTTGCTTACGCAGTATTTT	CASSTLAGVLLTQYF
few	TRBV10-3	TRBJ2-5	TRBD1	TGTGCCACCTCGACAGGGGGCGAAGAGACCCAGTACTTC	CATSTGGEETQYF
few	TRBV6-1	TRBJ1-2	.	TGTGCCAGCAGTGAACGGGAGGCAGCTGGCTACACCTTC	CASSEREAAGYTF